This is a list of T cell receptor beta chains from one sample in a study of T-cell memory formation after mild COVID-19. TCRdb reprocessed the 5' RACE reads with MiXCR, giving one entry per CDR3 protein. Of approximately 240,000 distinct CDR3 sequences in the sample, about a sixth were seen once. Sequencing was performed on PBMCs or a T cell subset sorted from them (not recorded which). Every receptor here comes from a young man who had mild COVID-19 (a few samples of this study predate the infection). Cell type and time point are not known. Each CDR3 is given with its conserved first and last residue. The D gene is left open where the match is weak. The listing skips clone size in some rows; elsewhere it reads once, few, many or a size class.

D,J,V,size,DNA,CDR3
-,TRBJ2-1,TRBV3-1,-,TGTGCCAGCAGCCAAGAGGCGGGCCTCACCTACAATGAGCAGTTCTTC,CASSQEAGLTYNEQFF
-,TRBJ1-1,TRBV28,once,TGTGCCAGCAGCCATAACGAGAGGGTCGCAGCTTTCTTT,CASSHNERVAAFF
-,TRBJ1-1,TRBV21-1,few,TGTGCCAGCAGCAAAGCACGGGTGCGCACTGAAGCTTTCTTT,CASSKARVRTEAFF
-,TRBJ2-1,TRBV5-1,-,TGCGCCAGCGGGAGCGGTAGCTCCTACAATGAGCAGTTCTTC,CASGSGSSYNEQFF
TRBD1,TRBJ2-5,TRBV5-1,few,TGCGCCAGCAGCTTTACAGGGGAAGAGACCCAGTACTTC,CASSFTGEETQYF
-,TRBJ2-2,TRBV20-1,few,TGCAGTGCTCGACAGGCCGCCGGGGAGCTGTTTTTT,CSARQAAGELFF
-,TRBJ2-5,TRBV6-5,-,TGTGCCAGCAGTCCCAGAGGTAGGGTCCAAGAGACCCAGTACTTC,CASSPRGRVQETQYF
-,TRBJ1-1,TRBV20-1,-,TGCAGTGCTAGAGTAGGGACTAACACTGAAGCTTTCTTT,CSARVGTNTEAFF
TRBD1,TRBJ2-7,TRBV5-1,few,TGCGCCAGCAGCTTGACGGACAGGGGTTACGAGCAGTACTTC,CASSLTDRGYEQYF
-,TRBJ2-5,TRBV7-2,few,TGTGCCAGCAGCTCGGGGCAACTCCAGTACTTC,CASSSGQLQYF
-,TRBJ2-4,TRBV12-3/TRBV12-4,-,TGTGCCAGCAGTTTACAAGGTGGGGCATCGATTCAGTACTTC,CASSLQGGASIQYF
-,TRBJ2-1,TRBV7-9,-,TGTGCCAGCAGCTTAGCACAGGTCTACAATGAGCAGTTCTTC,CASSLAQVYNEQFF
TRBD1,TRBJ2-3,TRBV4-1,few,TGCGCCAGCAGCCACTCAAGGGACAGGAGCACAGATACGCAGTATTTT,CASSHSRDRSTDTQYF
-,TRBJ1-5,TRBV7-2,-,TGTGCCAGCAGCTACGATGGGGGCCGGCAGCCCCAGCATTTT,CASSYDGGRQPQHF